These 21 T cell receptor beta chains share one sample of origin, sequenced in a study of patients and donors after allogeneic stem cell transplantation (dated by TCRdb to 2020 to 2022). The method was RT-PCR. The run used a NextSeq 550. TCRdb trimmed public reads at Q25 via fastp, called clones via MiXCR and kept in-frame beta chains. Rows merge per CDR3 protein into single entries with the most common DNA and genes. The sample table holds more than 75,000 distinct CDR3 sequences, of which around 5% were seen once. The ten largest clones represent 2.5% to 3% of the sample. Sequencing was performed on blood, either unsorted or a sorted T cell fraction (not recorded which). These receptors came from a human donor who was either an allogeneic HSCT recipient or a stem cell or donor lymphocyte infusion donor (not recorded which). It is not recorded whose cells these are; they may come from a transplant donor.

This clonotype was seen ten or more times. This chain links TRBV16 with TRBJ1-5, with 7 bases that match TRBD1. The ends lost 4 bases at V and 10 bases at J; junction bases unmatched: 7. This CDR3 comprises 13 residues. Looked up from germline, CDR1 is KGHSY and CDR2 is FQNENV. The CDR3: CASSPDRSFPQHF. The CDR3 nucleotides are TGTGCCAGCAGCCCGGACAGGAGTTTTCCCCAGCATTTT.

This clonotype was counted at least ten times. The chain uses TRBV5-1 and TRBJ1-5; D may be TRBD1 (5 bases). The CDR3 covers 15 residues. The germline CDR1 and CDR2 sequences are SGHRS and YFSETQ. V was pared by 1 base and J by 2 bases, with 10 bases between. In DNA, the CDR3 is TGCGCCAGCAGCTTGTCAGGGCTAGGCAATCAGCCCCAGCATTTT. Translating it yields CASSLSGLGNQPQHF.

This clonotype was detected ten times or more. The chain uses TRBV5-5 and TRBJ1-5; no firm D call. The V end lost 1 base, the J end lost 2 bases, and 10 bases lay between the germline ends. The CDR3 extends over 15 amino acids. Germline V CDR1 and CDR2: SGHKS, YYEKEE (reference sequence). The CDR3 sequence: CASSLLPEGNQPQHF. DNA for the CDR3: TGTGCCAGCAGCTTGCTGCCTGAGGGCAATCAGCCCCAGCATTTT.

This clonotype was observed a handful of times. This sequence joins TRBV20-1 and TRBJ2-5; TRBD2 matches at 15 bases. The CDR3 totals 20 residues. The V gene's germline CDR1 is DFQATT and CDR2 SNEGSKA (reference sequence). V dropped 6 bases and J dropped 1; count of bases not matched to a gene: 18. The CDR3: CSANIIPGTSGGLRQETQYF. The CDR3 bases are TGCAGTGCCAATATCATTCCCGGGACTAGCGGGGGGTTACGCCAAGAGACCCAGTACTTC.

The sample holds many counts of this clonotype. V and J are TRBV12-3 or TRBV12-4 and TRBJ2-6; D might be TRBD1 (5 bases). Trimming shortened V by 6 bases and J by 3 bases, and 9 bases separated the two germline ends. The CDR3 spans 14 residues. The CDR3 region has the DNA TGTGCCAGCAGCCCAGGGAATGGGGCCAACGTCCTGACTTTC. This codes for CASSPGNGANVLTF.

Ten or more counts support this clonotype. V and J are TRBV27 and TRBJ2-6, with D tentatively TRBD2 (5 bases). Germline lookup yields CDR1 MNHEY and CDR2 SMNVEV (reference sequence). V was trimmed by 7 bases and J by 4 bases, leaving 11 bases between them. The CDR3 has 14 residues. CDR3 bases: TGTGCCAGCAAGCTAGCTTTAGGGGCCAACGTCCTGACTTTC. It is translated as CASKLALGANVLTF. The variable domain in full, completed from reference TRBV27 and TRBJ2-6, reads EAQVTQNPRYLITVTGKKLTVTCSQNMNHEYMSWYRQDPGLGLRQIYYSMNVEVTDKGDVPEGYKVSRKEKRNFPLILESPSPNQTSLYFCASKLALGANVLTFGAGSRLTVL.

This clonotype occurred a few times. The CDR3 loop is CASRETGLGQPQHF. The CDR3 DNA reads TGTGCCAGTAGGGAAACAGGGTTAGGTCAGCCCCAGCATTTT. The chain uses TRBV19 and TRBJ1-5, with D possibly TRBD1 on 6 matching bases. The ends were cut back, 6 bases at V and 6 bases at J, with 15 bases in the middle. Germline loops: CDR1 LNHDA, CDR2 SQIVND (reference sequence). The CDR3 length is 14 residues.

This clonotype was recorded at least ten times. The V gene is TRBV28, the J gene TRBJ2-1, with a possible D match to TRBD1 (5 bases). Germline V CDR1 and CDR2: MDHEN, SYDVKM. Trimming pared 3 bases from V and 5 bases from J, leaving 20 bases between. The CDR3 covers 17 residues. The CDR3 region is CASSFLKSWTKNNEQFF. The DNA of the CDR3 is TGTGCCAGCAGTTTTCTAAAAAGCTGGACAAAGAACAATGAGCAGTTCTTC. The full variable domain, with the rest looked up from reference TRBV28 and TRBJ2-1, is DVKVTQSSRYLVKRTGEKVFLECVQDMDHENMFWYRQDPGLGLRLIYFSYDVKMKEKGDIPEGYSVSREKKERFSLILESASTNQTSMYLCASSFLKSWTKNNEQFFGPGTRLTVL.

This clonotype was detected only a few times. This chain connects TRBV9 to TRBJ1-1; no clear D gene. V lost 0 bases and J lost 3, with 9 bases in between. This CDR3 is 14 amino acids long. Germline V gene sequence: CDR1 SGDLS, CDR2 YYNGEE. CDR3: CASSVEGRDTEAFF. The CDR3 DNA sequence: TGTGCCAGCAGCGTAGAGGGTAGGGACACTGAAGCTTTCTTT.

A few counts support this clonotype. The V call is TRBV5-6, the J call TRBJ1-2; D unclear. V lost 3 bases to trimming and J lost 5 bases, with 8 bases between them. Germline CDR1 SGHDT, CDR2 YYEEEE. The CDR3 sequence is 12 residues long. CDR3 protein: CASSSRTYGYTF. The CDR3 nucleotides are TGTGCCAGCAGCTCACGGACGTATGGCTACACCTTC.

In this sample, this clonotype turned up a few times. The V and J genes are TRBV11-2 and TRBJ1-3, with 8 bases identical to TRBD1. Germline V gene data show CDR1 as SGHAT and CDR2 as FQNNGV. After removal of 4 bases from V and 9 bases from J, the junction contained 5 bases not matched to a gene. The CDR3 extends over 13 amino acids. CDR3 in DNA: TGTGCCAGCAGCTCCGGACAGGGAGCCACCATATATTTT. It yields the protein CASSSGQGATIYF.

The sample holds many counts of this clonotype. The rearrangement links TRBV23-1 to TRBJ2-4; D remains unclear. TRBV23-1 is labeled an ORF, and its function is uncertain. The ends were cut back, 9 bases at V and 0 bases at J, with 15 bases in the middle. This CDR3 spans 15 amino acids. The CDR3 DNA reads TGCGCCAGTCAGCCCAGGAGATTAGCCAAAAACATTCAGTACTTC. Encoded protein: CASQPRRLAKNIQYF.

The rearrangement links TRBV18 to TRBJ2-7; D is perhaps TRBD1 or TRBD2 (5 bases each). The CDR3 extends over 16 amino acids. Per germline, CDR1 KGHSH and CDR2 LQKENI. V was shortened by 0 bases and J by 2 bases, with 14 bases between the two germline ends. The CDR3 here is CASSPPIAGTAYEQYF. The CDR3 nucleotides are TGTGCCAGCTCACCACCGATAGCCGGGACCGCCTACGAGCAGTACTTC.

This clonotype showed up just a few times. V and J are TRBV28 and TRBJ2-5; D gene unclear. The V and J ends lost 3 bases and 3 bases respectively, with 5 bases between them. Germline CDR1 and CDR2: MDHEN and SYDVKM. The CDR3 runs to 12 residues. The CDR3 DNA sequence: TGTGCCAGCAGTTTTGGGGAAGAGACCCAGTACTTC. Its translation is CASSFGEETQYF.

This clonotype was seen repeatedly, ten times or more. The genes are TRBV11-2 and TRBJ2-1, with D possibly matching TRBD2 (5 bases). CDR3 length: 14 amino acids. From germline, CDR1 is SGHAT and CDR2 FQNNGV. V was cut by 5 bases and J by 4 bases, with 12 bases left in between. For the CDR3, the DNA is TGTGCCAGCAGCACCACTAGAAAGTACAATGAGCAGTTCTTC. Translated: CASSTTRKYNEQFF.

The rearrangement uses TRBV6-2 or TRBV6-3 and TRBJ1-5; D uncertain. This CDR3 has 15 residues. Germline CDR1 is MNHEY and CDR2 is SVGEGT. V lost 5 bases and J lost 6, with 17 bases in between. The CDR3 loop is CASSQSPVLTQPQHF. The CDR3 nucleotides read TGTGCCAGCAGTCAGAGTCCTGTGCTTACTCAGCCCCAGCATTTT.

This clonotype was found a few times. The chain links TRBV7-8 to TRBJ2-7, with TRBD2 identical over 8 bases. Germline V gives CDR1 SGHVS, CDR2 FQNEAQ. J was trimmed by 4 bases and V by 7 bases; bases with no gene match: 15. The CDR3 is 16 residues long. The CDR3 nucleotides read TGTGCCAGCACCCCTTACCGTCTAAGCGGGGGTTACGAGCAGTACTTC. Amino acids: CASTPYRLSGGYEQYF. The whole variable domain, remainder taken from reference TRBV7-8 and TRBJ2-7, is GAGVSQSPRYKVAKRGQDVALRCDPISGHVSLFWYQQALGQGPEFLTYFQNEAQLDKSGLPSDRFFAERPEGSVSTLKIQRTQQEDSAVYLCASTPYRLSGGYEQYFGPGTRLTVT.

Ten or more counts support this clonotype. The chain couples TRBV30 to TRBJ2-3; 9 bases line up with TRBD2. With V trimmed by 1 base and J by 2 bases, 16 bases remained unmatched. Germline CDR1 reads GTSNPN; CDR2 reads SVGIG (reference sequence). This CDR3 has 19 amino acids. The CDR3 bases are TGTGCCTGGAGTGATGGGGAATCTAGCGGGACCGGGCTCACAGATACGCAGTATTTT. It translates to CAWSDGESSGTGLTDTQYF.

This clonotype was seen ten or more times. V is TRBV4-2 and J is TRBJ2-1; the match to TRBD2 covers 8 bases. Per germline, CDR1 LGHNA and CDR2 YNFKEQ. With V trimmed by 0 bases and J by 14 bases, 9 bases remained unmatched. This CDR3 is built from 14 residues. The CDR3 here is CASSQDRDGRAKFF. The CDR3 DNA sequence: TGTGCCAGCAGCCAAGATCGTGACGGGAGGGCCAAGTTCTTC.

This clonotype has ten or more counts. V and J are TRBV24-1 and TRBJ2-5; 8 nucleotides align to TRBD1. The V gene end was trimmed by 0 bases and the J gene end by 2 bases; junction bases not matched to a gene: 1. The CDR3 is 15 amino acids. CDR1 KGHDR and CDR2 SFDVKD come from the germline V gene. The CDR3 sequence: CATSDLGQGQETQYF. The DNA for the CDR3 is TGTGCCACCAGTGATTTGGGACAGGGACAAGAGACCCAGTACTTC.

This clonotype came up many times. This chain joins TRBV25-1 and TRBJ2-7, with a possible D match to TRBD2 (7 bases). Between the trimmed V and J ends, which lost 10 bases and 3 bases, there was a span of 16 bases. CDR3 length: 13 residues. Per the germline V gene, CDR1 is MGHDK and CDR2 is SYGVNS. The CDR3 protein is CATAGAANYEQYF. Written as DNA, the CDR3 is TGTGCCACCGCGGGGGCGGCGAACTACGAGCAGTACTTC.